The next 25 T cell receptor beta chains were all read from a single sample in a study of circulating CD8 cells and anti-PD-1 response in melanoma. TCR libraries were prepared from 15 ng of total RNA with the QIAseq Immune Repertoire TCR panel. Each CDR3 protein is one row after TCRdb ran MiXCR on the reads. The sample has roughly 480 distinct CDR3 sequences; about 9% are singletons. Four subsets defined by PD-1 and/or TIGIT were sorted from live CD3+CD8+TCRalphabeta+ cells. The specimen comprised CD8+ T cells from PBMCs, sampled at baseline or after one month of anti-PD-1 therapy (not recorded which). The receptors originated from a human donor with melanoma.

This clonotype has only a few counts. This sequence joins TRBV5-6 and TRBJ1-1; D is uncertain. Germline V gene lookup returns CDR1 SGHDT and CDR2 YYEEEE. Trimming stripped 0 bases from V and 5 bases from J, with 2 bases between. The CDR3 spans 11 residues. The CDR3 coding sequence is TGTGCCAGCAGCTTGGTTACTGAAGCTTTCTTT. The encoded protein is CASSLVTEAFF.

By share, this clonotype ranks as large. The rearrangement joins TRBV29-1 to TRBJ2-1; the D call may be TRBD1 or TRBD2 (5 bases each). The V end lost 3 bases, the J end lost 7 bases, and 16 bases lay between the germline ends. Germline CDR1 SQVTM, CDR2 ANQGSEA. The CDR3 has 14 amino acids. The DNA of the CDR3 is TGCAGCGTTGAGAGGGCCAGGGTACGGAATGAGCAGTTCTTC. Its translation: CSVERARVRNEQFF.

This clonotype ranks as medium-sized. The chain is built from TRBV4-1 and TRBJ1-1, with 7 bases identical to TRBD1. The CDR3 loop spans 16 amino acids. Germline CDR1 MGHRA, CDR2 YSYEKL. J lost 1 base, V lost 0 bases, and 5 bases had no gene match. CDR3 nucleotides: TGCGCCAGCAGCCAAGATCAAGGGGGCTCGAACACTGAAGCTTTCTTT. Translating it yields CASSQDQGGSNTEAFF.

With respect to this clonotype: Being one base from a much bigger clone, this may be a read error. The CDR3 bases are TGCAGCGTTTATCTAACGGACGGGACGCAGTATTTT. Its protein is CSVYLTDGTQYF. This sequence joins TRBV29-1 and TRBJ2-3; no reliable D call. V lost 5 bases to trimming and J lost 9 bases, with 15 bases between them. The length of the CDR3 is 12 residues. CDR1 SQVTM and CDR2 ANQGSEA come from the germline V gene.

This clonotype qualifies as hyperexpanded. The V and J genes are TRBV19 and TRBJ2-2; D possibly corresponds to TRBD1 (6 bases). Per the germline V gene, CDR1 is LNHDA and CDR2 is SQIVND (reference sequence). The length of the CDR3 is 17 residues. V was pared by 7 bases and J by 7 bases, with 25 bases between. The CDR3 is CASTRTDIYAEVGELFF. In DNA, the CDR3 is TGTGCCAGTACTCGGACAGACATATACGCGGAGGTCGGGGAGCTGTTTTTT.

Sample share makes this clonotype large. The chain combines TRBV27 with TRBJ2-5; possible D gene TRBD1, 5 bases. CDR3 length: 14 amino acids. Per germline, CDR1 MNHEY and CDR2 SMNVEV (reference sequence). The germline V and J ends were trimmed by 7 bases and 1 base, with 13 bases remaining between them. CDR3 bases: TGTGCCAGCATGGGTTGGGGCCCCCAAGAGACCCAGTACTTC. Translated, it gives CASMGWGPQETQYF.

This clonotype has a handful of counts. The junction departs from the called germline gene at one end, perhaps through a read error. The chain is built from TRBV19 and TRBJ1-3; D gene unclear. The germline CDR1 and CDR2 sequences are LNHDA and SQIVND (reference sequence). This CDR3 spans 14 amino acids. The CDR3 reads CAGRWDRSGNTIYF. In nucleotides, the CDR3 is TGTGCCGGTAGGTGGGATCGCTCTGGAAACACCATATATTTT.

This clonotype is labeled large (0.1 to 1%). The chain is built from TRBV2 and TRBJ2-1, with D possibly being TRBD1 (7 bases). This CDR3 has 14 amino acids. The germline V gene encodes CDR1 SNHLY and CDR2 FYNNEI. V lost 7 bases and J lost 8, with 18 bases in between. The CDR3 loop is CASTRGAEGDEQFF. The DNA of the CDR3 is TGTGCCAGCACCAGGGGGGCCGAGGGAGATGAGCAGTTCTTC.

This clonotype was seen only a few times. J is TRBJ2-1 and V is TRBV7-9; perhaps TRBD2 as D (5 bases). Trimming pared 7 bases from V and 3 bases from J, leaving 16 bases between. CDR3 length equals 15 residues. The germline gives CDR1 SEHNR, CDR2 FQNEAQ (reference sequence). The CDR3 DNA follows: TGTGCCAGCACCCCTCAGGAGCGGAGCTACAATGAGCAGTTCTTC. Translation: CASTPQERSYNEQFF.

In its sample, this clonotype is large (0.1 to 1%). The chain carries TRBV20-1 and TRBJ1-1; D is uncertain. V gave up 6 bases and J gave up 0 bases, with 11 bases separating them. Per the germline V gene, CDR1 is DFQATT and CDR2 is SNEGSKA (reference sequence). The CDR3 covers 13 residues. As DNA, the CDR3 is TGCAGTGCCCCACCGGGGATGAACACTGAAGCTTTCTTT. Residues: CSAPPGMNTEAFF.

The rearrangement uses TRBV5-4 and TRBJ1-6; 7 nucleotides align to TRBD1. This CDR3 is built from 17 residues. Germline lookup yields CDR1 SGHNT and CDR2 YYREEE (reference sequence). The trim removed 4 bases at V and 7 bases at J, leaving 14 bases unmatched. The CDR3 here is CASSPPGSGTANSPLHF. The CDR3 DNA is TGTGCCAGCAGCCCACCTGGGTCCGGGACAGCCAATTCACCCCTCCACTTT.

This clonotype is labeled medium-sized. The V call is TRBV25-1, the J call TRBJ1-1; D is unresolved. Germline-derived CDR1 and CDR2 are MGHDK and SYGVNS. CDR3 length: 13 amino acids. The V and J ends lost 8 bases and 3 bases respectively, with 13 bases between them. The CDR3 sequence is CASARGGYTEAFF. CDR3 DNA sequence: TGTGCCAGCGCCCGAGGAGGGTACACTGAAGCTTTCTTT.

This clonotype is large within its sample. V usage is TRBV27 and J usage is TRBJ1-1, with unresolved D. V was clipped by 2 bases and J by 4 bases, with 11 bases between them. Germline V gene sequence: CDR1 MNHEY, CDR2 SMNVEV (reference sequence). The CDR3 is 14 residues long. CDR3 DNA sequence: TGTGCCAGCAGTTTAACCCCCGGCAGCACTGAAGCTTTCTTT. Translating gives CASSLTPGSTEAFF.

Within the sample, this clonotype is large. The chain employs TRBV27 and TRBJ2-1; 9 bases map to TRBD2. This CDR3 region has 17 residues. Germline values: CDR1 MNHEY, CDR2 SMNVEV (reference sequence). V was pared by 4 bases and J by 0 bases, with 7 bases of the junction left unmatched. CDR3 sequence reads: CASSSGGGGSSYNEQFF. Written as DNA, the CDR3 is TGTGCCAGCAGTTCCGGCGGGGGGGGTAGCTCCTACAATGAGCAGTTCTTC.

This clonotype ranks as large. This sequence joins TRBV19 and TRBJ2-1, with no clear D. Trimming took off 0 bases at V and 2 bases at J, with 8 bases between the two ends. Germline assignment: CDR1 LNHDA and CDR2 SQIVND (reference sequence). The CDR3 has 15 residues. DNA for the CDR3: TGTGCCAGTAGTATAGAGTCCGGAACCTACAATGAGCAGTTCTTC. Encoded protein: CASSIESGTYNEQFF.

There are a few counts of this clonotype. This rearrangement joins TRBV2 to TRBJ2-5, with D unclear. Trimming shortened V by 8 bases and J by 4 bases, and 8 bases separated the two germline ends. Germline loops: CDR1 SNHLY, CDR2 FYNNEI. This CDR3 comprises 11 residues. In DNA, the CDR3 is TGTGCCAGCTCCGCAGGAGAGACCCAGTACTTC. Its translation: CASSAGETQYF.

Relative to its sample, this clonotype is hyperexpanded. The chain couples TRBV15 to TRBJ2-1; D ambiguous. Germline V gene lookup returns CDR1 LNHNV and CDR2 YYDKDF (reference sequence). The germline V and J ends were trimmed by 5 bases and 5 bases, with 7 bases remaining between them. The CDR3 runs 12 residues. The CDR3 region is CATSLSDNEQFF. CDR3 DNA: TGTGCCACCAGCCTGAGCGACAATGAGCAGTTCTTC.

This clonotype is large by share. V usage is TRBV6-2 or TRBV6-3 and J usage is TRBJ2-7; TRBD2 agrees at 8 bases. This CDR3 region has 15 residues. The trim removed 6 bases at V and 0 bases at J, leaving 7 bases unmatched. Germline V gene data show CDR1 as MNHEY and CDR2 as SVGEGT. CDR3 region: CASSPSGGSSYEQYF. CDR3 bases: TGTGCCAGCAGCCCGAGCGGGGGCAGCTCCTACGAGCAGTACTTC.

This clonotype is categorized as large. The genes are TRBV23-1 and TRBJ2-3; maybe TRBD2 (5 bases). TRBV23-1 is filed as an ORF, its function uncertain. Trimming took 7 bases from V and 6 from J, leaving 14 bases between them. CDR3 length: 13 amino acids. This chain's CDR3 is CASTRGRGDTQYF. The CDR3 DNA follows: TGCGCCAGCACCCGAGGTAGAGGGGATACGCAGTATTTT.

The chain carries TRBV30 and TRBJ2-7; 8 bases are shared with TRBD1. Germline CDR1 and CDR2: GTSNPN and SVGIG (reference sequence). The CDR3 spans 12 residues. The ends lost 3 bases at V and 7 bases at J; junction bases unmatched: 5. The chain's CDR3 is CAWRKTGVEQYF. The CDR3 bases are TGTGCCTGGAGAAAGACAGGGGTTGAGCAGTACTTC.

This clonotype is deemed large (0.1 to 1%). CDR3 amino acids: CSVEGRGLHTGELFF. CDR3 nucleotide sequence: TGCAGCGTTGAAGGCAGGGGGTTGCACACCGGGGAGCTGTTTTTT. The chain is built from TRBV29-1 and TRBJ2-2; 7 positions match TRBD1. J lost 3 bases, V lost 1 base, and 5 bases had no gene match. The CDR3 has 15 amino acids. Germline assignment: CDR1 SQVTM and CDR2 ANQGSEA.

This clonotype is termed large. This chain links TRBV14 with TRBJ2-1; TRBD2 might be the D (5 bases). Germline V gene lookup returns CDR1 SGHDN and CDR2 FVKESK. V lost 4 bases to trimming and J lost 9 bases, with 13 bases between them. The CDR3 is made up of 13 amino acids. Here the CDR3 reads CASSPTLRGEQFF. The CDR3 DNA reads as TGTGCCAGCAGCCCGACCCTACGGGGTGAGCAGTTCTTC.

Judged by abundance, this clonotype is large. CDR3 bases: TGTGCCAGCAAGACGGGGATCGCTGAAGCTTTCTTT. Amino acid sequence: CASKTGIAEAFF. This rearrangement joins TRBV19 to TRBJ1-1; D call uncertain. V was trimmed by 9 bases and J by 6 bases, leaving 14 bases between them. The CDR3 covers 12 residues. Germline loops: CDR1 LNHDA, CDR2 SQIVND (reference sequence).

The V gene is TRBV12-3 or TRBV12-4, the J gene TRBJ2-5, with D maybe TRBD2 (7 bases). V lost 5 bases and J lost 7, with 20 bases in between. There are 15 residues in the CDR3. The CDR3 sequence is CASSLWGGREGTQYF. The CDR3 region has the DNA TGTGCCAGCAGTCTCTGGGGGGGCCGCGAGGGGACCCAGTACTTC.

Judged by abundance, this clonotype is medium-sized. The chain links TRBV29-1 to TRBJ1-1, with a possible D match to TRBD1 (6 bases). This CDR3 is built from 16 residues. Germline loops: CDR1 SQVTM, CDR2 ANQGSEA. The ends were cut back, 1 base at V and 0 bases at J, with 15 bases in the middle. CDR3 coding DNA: TGCAGCGTTGAAGGGGCCAGGGGATTCGTGAACACTGAAGCTTTCTTT. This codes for CSVEGARGFVNTEAFF.